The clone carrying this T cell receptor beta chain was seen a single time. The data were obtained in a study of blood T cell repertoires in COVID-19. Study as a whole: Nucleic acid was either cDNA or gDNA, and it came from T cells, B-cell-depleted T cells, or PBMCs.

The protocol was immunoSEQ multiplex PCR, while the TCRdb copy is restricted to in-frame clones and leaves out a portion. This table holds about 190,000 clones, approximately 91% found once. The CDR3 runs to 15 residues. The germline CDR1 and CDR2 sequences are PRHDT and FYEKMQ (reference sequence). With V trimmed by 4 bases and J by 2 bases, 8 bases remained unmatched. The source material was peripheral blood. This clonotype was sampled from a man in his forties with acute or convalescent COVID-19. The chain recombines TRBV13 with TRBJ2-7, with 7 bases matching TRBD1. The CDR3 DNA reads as TGTGCCAGCAGCTCAGACAGGGCGAACACCTACGAGCAGTACTTC. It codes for CASSSDRANTYEQYF.